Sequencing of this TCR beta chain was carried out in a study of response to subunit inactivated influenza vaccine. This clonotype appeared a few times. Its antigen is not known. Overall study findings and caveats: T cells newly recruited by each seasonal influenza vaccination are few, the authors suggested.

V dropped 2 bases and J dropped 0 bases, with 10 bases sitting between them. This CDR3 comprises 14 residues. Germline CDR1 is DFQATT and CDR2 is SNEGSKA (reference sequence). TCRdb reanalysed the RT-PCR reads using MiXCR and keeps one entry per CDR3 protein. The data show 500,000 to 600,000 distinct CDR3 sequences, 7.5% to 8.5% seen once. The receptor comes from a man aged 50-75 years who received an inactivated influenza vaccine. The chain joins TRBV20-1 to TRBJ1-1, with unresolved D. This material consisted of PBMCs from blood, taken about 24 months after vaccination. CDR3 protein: CSARIGSMNTEAFF. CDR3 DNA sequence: TGCAGTGCTAGAATAGGCAGTATGAACACTGAAGCTTTCTTT.